The 2 T cell receptor beta chains given below trace back to one sample, sequenced in a study of cytomegalovirus exposure and HLA in healthy donors. The primer mix had 60 Vbeta and 13 Jbeta primers. The table came from immunoSEQ multiplex PCR; TCRdb's copy has only in-frame clones and leaves some out. The sample yields 120,000 to 150,000 clones, approximately 80% seen once. Sequenced: PBMCs. The receptors stem from a young man in good health and CMV-seronegative.

For the CDR3, the DNA is TGTGCCAGCAGCAAAGTCCTGTCGGGACTAGCGGGGCCAAGCTCCTACGAGCAGTACTTC. This encodes CASSKVLSGLAGPSSYEQYF. The rearrangement uses TRBV21-1 and TRBJ2-7; the table's D call TRBD2 went unverified against the DNA. TRBV21-1 represents a pseudogene. There are 20 residues in the CDR3.

The rearrangement uses TRBV7-9 and TRBJ2-7; D is possibly TRBD2 (6 bases). Per the germline V gene, CDR1 is SEHNR and CDR2 is FQNEAQ (reference sequence). CDR3 length: 14 amino acids. Trimming pared 1 base from V and 0 bases from J, leaving 7 bases between. CDR3 DNA: TGTGCCAGCAGCTTAGGCGGGGCCTCCTACGAGCAGTACTTC. Amino acid sequence: CASSLGGASYEQYF.